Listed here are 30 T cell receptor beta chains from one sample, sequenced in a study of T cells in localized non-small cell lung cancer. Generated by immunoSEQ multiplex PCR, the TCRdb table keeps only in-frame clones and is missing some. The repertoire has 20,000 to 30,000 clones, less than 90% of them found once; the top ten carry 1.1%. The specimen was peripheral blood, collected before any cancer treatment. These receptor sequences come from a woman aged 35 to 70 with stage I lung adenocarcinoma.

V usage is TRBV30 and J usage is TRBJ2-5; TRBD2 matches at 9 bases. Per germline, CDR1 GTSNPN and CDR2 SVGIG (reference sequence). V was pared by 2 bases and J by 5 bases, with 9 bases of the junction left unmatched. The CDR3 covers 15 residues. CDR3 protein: CAWSRGGAAQETQYF. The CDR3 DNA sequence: TGTGCCTGGAGTCGCGGGGGGGCGGCACAGGAGACCCAGTACTTC.

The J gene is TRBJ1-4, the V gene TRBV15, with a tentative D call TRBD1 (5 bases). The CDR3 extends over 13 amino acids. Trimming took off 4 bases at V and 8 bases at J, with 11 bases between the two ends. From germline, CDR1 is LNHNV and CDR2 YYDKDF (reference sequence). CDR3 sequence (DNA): TGTGCCACCAGCACCGACAGTGGCGAAAAACTGTTTTTT. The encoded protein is CATSTDSGEKLFF.

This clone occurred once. The CDR3 bases are TGCGCCAGCAGCCAAGATGGACCGACAGGCCGGGAGACCCAGTACTTC. It encodes CASSQDGPTGRETQYF. The V gene is TRBV4-3, the J gene TRBJ2-5; D perhaps matches TRBD1 (6 bases). The CDR3 totals 16 residues. The germline CDR1 and CDR2 sequences are LGHNA and YSLEER. Trimming shortened V by 0 bases and J by 5 bases, and 16 bases separated the two germline ends.

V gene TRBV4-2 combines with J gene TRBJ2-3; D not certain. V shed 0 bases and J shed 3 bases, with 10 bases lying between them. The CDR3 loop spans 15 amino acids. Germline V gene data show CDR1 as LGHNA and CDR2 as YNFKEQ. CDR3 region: CASSQDRVETDTQYF. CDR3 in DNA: TGTGCCAGCAGCCAAGATCGAGTAGAAACAGATACGCAGTATTTT.

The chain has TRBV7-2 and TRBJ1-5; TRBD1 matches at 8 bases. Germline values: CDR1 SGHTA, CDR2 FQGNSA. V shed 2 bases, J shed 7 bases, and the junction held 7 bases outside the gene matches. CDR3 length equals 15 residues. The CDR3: CASSLSSGQAQPQHF. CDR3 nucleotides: TGTGCCAGCAGCTTATCATCGGGACAGGCCCAGCCCCAGCATTTT.

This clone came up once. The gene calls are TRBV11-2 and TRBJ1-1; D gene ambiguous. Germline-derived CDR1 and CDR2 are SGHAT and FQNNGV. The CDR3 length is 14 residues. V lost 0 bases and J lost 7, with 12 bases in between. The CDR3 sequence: CASSLEPGVGEAFF. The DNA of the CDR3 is TGTGCCAGCAGCTTAGAACCCGGGGTTGGTGAAGCTTTCTTT.

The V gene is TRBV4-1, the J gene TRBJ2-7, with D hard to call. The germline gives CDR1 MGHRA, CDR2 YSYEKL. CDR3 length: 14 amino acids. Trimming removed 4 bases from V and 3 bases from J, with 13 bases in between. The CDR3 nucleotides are TGCGCCAGCAGCCTCAGGACGGAGAACTACGAGCAGTACTTC. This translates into CASSLRTENYEQYF.

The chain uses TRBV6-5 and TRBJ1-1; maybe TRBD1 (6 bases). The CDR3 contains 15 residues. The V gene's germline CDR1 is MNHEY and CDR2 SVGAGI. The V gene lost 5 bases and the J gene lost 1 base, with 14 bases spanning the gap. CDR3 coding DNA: TGTGCCAGCAGTCGAACCTACAGGGCGAACACTGAAGCTTTCTTT. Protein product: CASSRTYRANTEAFF.

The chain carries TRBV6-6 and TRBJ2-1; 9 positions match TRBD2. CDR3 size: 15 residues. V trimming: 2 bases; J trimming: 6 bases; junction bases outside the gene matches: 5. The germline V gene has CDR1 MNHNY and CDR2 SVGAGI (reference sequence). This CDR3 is CASSYLAGTRNEQFF. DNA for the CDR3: TGTGCCAGCAGTTACCTAGCGGGGACCCGCAATGAGCAGTTCTTC.

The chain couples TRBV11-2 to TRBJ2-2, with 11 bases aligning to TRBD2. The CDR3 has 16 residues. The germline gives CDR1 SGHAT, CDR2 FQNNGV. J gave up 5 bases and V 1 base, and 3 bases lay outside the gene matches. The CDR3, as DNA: TGTGCCAGCAGCTTAGTTTTAGCGGGGGGGACCGGGGAGCTGTTTTTT. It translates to CASSLVLAGGTGELFF.

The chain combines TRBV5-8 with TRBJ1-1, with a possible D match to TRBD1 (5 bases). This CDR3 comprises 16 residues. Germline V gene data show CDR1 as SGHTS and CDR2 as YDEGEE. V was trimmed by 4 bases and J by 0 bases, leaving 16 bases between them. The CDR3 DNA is TGTGCCAGCAGCCATGTTTCAGGGTCGATGAACACTGAAGCTTTCTTT. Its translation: CASSHVSGSMNTEAFF.

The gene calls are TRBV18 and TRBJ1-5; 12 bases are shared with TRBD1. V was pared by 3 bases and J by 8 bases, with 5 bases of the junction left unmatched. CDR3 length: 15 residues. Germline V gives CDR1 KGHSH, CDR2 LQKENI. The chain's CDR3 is CASSPGTGGTKPQHF. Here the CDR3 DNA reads TGTGCCAGCTCACCCGGGACAGGGGGCACGAAGCCCCAGCATTTT.

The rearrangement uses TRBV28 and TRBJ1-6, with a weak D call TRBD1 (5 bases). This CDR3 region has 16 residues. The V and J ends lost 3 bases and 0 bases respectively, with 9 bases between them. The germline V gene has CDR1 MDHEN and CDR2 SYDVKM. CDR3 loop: CASSLGEDSYNSPLHF. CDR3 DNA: TGTGCCAGCAGTTTGGGGGAGGACTCCTATAATTCACCCCTCCACTTT.

The CDR3 sequence: CASPPGGSRDLLAEYNEQFF. CDR3 bases: TGTGCCAGTCCTCCAGGGGGCTCAAGGGACTTACTTGCAGAATACAATGAGCAGTTCTTC. This chain uses TRBV19 with TRBJ2-1, with TRBD1 identical over 8 bases. The CDR3 spans 20 residues. Losses at the gene ends were 8 bases for V and 4 bases for J; bases not matched to a gene: 25. Germline loops: CDR1 LNHDA, CDR2 SQIVND (reference sequence). Based on the CDR3 plus reference TRBV19 and TRBJ2-1, the full variable domain is DGGITQSPKYLFRKEGQNVTLSCEQNLNHDAMYWYRQDPGQGLRLIYYSQIVNDFQKGDIAEGYSVSREKKESFPLTVTSAQKNPTAFYLCASPPGGSRDLLAEYNEQFFGPGTRLTVL.

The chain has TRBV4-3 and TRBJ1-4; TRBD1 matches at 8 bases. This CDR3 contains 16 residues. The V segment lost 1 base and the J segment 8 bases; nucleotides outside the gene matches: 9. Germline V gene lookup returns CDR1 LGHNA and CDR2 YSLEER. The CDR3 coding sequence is TGCGCCAGCAGCCAAGGAGGGCGGACAGGGAACGAAAAACTGTTTTTT. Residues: CASSQGGRTGNEKLFF.

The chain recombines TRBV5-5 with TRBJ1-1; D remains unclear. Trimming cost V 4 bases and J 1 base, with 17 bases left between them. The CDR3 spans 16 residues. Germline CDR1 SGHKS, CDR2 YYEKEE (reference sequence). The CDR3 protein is CASSISVDSKNTEAFF. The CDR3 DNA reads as TGTGCCAGCAGCATAAGCGTGGATTCGAAGAACACTGAAGCTTTCTTT.

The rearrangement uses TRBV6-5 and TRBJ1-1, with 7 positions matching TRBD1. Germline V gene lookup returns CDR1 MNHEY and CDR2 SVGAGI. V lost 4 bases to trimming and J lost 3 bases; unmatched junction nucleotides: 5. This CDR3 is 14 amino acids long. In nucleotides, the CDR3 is TGTGCCAGCAGTTCGGGACAGTGGGACACTGAAGCTTTCTTT. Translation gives CASSSGQWDTEAFF.

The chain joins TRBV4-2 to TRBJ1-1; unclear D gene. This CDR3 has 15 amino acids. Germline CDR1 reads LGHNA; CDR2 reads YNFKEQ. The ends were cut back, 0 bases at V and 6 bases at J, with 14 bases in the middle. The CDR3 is CASSQEIDVSAEAFF. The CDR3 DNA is TGTGCCAGCAGCCAAGAAATAGACGTGTCCGCTGAAGCTTTCTTT.

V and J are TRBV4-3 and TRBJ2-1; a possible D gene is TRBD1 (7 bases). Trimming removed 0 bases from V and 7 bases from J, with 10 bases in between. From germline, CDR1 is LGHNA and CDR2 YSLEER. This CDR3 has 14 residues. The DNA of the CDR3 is TGCGCCAGCAGCCAAGATCAGGGGGGTAATGAGCAGTTCTTC. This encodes CASSQDQGGNEQFF.

The CDR3 DNA is TGTGCCAGCAGTTTTCCGGGACAGGGGGCAGGTGGATCCTACAATGAGCAGTTCTTC. Residues: CASSFPGQGAGGSYNEQFF. The chain links TRBV28 to TRBJ2-1; 12 bases match TRBD1. Trimming at V came to 3 bases and at J to 1 base, leaving 10 bases not matched to a gene. CDR1 is MDHEN and CDR2 is SYDVKM in the germline V gene. The CDR3 covers 19 residues.

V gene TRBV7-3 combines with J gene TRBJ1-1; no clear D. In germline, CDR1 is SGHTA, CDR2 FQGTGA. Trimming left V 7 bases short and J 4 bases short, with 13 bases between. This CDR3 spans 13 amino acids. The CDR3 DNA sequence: TGTGCCAGCAAAAGACGGGAGGGCACTGAAGCTTTCTTT. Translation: CASKRREGTEAFF.

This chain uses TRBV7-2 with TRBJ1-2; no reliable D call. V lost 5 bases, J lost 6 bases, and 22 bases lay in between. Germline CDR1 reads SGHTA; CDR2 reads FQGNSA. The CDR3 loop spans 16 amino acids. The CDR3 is CASSPSPSRGTNGYTF. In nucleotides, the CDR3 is TGTGCCAGCAGCCCTTCACCCTCCCGGGGAACCAATGGCTACACCTTC.

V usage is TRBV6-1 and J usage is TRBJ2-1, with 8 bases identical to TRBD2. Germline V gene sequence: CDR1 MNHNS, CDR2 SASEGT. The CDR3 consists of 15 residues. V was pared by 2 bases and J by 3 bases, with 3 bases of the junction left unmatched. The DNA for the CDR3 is TGTGCCAGCAGTGAAAGAGCGGGGGACTACAATGAGCAGTTCTTC. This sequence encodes CASSERAGDYNEQFF.

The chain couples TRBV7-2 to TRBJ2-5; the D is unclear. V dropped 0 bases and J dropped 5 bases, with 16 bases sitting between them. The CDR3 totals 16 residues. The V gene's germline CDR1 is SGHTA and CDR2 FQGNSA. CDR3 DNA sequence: TGTGCCAGCAGCTTAGCGTCCGGCATCAGTAGGGAGACCCAGTACTTC. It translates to CASSLASGISRETQYF.

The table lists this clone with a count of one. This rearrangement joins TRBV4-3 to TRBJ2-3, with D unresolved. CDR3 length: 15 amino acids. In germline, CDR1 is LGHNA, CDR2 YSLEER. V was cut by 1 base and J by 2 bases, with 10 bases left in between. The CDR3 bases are TGCGCCAGCAGCCAAGCCGCCCTCTTCACAGATACGCAGTATTTT. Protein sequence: CASSQAALFTDTQYF.

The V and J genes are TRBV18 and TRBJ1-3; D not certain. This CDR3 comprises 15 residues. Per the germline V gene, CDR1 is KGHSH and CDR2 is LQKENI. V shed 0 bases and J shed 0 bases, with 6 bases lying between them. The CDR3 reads CASSPPTLSGNTIYF. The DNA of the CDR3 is TGTGCCAGCTCACCACCGACACTCTCTGGAAACACCATATATTTT.

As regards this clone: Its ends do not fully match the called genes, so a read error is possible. CDR3 bases: TGTGCCAGCTCACTGGGACTAGCGGACGCTTCTTTCGTCTTC. It is translated as CASSLGLADASFVF. The rearrangement uses TRBV18 and TRBJ2-1; TRBD2 agrees at 11 bases. There are 14 residues in the CDR3. The germline CDR1 and CDR2 sequences are KGHSH and LQKENI.

The CDR3 coding sequence is TGTGCCAGCAGTTACTTTAGACAGAGCTCCTACGAGCAGTACTTC. This sequence encodes CASSYFRQSSYEQYF. This chain connects TRBV6-4 to TRBJ2-7; tentatively, D is TRBD1 (5 bases). Trimming took off 5 bases at V and 0 bases at J, with 14 bases between the two ends. Germline V gene lookup returns CDR1 MRHNA and CDR2 SNTAGT. The CDR3 loop spans 15 amino acids.

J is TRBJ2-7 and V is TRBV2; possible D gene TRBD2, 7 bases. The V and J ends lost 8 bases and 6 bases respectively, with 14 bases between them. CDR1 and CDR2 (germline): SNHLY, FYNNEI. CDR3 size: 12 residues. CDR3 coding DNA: TGTGCCAGCGGGGGGGGGCCAGGCGAGCAGTACTTC. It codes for CASGGGPGEQYF.

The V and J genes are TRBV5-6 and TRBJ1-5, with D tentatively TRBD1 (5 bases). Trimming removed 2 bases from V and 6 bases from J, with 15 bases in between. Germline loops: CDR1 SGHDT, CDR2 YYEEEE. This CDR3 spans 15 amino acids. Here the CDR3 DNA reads TGTGCCAGCAGCTTTGCCAGGGCCCTTAGTCAGCCCCAGCATTTT. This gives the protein CASSFARALSQPQHF. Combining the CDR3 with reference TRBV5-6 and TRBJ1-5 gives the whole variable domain DAGVTQSPTHLIKTRGQQVTLRCSPKSGHDTVSWYQQALGQGPQFIFQYYEEEERQRGNFPDRFSGHQFPNYSSELNVNALLLGDSALYLCASSFARALSQPQHFGDGTRLSIL.